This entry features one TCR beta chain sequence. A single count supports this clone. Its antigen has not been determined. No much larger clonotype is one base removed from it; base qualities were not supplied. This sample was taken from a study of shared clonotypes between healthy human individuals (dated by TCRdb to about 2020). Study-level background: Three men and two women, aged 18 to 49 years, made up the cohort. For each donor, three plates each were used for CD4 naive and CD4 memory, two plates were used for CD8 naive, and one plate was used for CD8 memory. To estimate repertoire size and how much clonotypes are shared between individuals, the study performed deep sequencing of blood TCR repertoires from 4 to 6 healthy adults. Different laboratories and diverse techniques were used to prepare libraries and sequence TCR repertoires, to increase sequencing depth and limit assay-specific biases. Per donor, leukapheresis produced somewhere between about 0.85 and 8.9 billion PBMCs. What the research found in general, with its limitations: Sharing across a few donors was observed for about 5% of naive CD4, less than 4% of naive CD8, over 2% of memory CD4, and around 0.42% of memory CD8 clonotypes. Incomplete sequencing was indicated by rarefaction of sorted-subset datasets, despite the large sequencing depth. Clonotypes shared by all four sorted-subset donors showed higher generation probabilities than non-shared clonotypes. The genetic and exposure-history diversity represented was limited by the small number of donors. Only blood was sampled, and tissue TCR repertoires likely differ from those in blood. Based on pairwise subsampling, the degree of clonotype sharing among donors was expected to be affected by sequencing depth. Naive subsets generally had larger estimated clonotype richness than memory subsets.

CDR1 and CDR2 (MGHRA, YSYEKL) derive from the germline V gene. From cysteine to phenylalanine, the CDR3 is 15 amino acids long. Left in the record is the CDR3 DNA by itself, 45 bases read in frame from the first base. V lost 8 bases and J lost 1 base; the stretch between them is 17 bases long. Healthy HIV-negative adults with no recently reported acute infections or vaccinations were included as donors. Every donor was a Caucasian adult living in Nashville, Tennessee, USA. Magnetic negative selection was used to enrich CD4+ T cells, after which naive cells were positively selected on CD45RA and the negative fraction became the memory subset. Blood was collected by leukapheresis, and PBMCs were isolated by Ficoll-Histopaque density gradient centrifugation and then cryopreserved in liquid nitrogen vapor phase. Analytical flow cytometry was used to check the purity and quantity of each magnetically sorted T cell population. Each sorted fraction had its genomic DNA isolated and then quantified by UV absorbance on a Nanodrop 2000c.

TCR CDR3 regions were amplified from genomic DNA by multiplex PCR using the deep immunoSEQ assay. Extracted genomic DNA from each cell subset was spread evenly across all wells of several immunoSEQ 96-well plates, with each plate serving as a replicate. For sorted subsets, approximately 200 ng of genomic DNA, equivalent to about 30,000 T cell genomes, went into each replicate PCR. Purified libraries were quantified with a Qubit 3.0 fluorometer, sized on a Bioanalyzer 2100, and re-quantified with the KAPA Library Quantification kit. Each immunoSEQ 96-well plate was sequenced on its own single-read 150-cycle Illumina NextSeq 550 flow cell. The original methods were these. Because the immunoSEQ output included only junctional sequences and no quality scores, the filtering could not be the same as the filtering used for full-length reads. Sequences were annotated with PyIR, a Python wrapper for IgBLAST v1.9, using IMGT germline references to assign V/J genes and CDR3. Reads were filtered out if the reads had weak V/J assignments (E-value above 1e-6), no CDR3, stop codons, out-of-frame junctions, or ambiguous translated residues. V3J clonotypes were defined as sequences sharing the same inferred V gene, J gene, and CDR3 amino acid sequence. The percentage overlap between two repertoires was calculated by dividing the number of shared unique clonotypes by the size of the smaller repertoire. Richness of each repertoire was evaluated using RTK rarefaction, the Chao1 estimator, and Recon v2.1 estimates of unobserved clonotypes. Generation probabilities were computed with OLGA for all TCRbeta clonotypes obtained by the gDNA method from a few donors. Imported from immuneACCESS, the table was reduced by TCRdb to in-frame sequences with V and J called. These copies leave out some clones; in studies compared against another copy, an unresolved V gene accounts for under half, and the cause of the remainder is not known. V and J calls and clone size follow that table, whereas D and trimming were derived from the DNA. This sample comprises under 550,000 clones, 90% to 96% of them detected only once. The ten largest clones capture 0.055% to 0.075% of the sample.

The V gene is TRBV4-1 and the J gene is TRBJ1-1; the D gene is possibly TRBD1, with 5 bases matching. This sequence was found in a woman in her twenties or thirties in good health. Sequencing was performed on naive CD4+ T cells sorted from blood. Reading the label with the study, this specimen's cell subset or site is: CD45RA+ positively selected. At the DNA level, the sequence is TGCGCCAGCGGCACCATGGGGCGGAAGAACACTGAAGCTTTCTTT. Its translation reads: CASGTMGRKNTEAFF.